One sample yielded the 28 T cell receptor beta chains listed below, sequenced in a study of spatial heterogeneity in lung cancer. Via MiXCR, TCRdb re-called the 5' RACE reads, giving one row per CDR3 protein. The sample holds fewer than 45,000 distinct CDR3 sequences, 6.5% to 7% seen once. Noted time point: sample taken at primary tumor resection. The source material was PBMCs, sampled at surgery. These TCRs come from a female donor with early-stage non-small cell lung cancer.

V and J are TRBV5-1 and TRBJ1-1; D remains ambiguous. Germline V lookup: CDR1 SGHRS, CDR2 YFSETQ. V gave up 1 base and J gave up 1 base, with 14 bases separating them. CDR3 length equals 16 residues. The CDR3 reads CASSLQGLTGNTEAFF. In DNA form, the CDR3 reads TGCGCCAGCAGCTTGCAAGGGTTAACGGGGAACACTGAAGCTTTCTTT.

This clonotype has a count of ten or more. This chain links TRBV7-2 with TRBJ2-1; D gene uncertain. The CDR3 is 15 amino acids. Deletions cut 5 bases from V and 7 bases from J, with 18 bases between. CDR1 is SGHTA and CDR2 is FQGNSA in the germline V gene. In DNA, the CDR3 is TGTGCCAGCAGCCCGTCAGTCCGTTCGGAGAATGAGCAGTTCTTC. Encoded protein: CASSPSVRSENEQFF.

J is TRBJ1-1 and V is TRBV29-1, with D perhaps matching TRBD1 (6 bases). V was trimmed by 6 bases and J by 1 base, leaving 12 bases between them. The CDR3 consists of 13 residues. Germline values: CDR1 SQVTM, CDR2 ANQGSEA. The CDR3 region is CSVSMGQNTEAFF. The DNA of the CDR3 is TGCAGCGTCAGTATGGGACAGAACACTGAAGCTTTCTTT.

This clonotype appeared many times. V and J are TRBV24-1 and TRBJ2-2; the D is unclear. Deletions cut 2 bases from V and 6 bases from J, with 12 bases between. Germline V gene data show CDR1 as KGHDR and CDR2 as SFDVKD. This CDR3 is 15 amino acids long. As DNA, the CDR3 is TGTGCCACCAGTGATTCAGCAGGACGCCCCGGGGAGCTGTTTTTT. Its protein product is CATSDSAGRPGELFF.

This clonotype was found many times. The V gene is TRBV5-1, the J gene TRBJ1-5; D ambiguous. CDR1 is SGHRS and CDR2 is YFSETQ in the germline V gene. The CDR3 spans 13 residues. V lost 0 bases, J lost 0 bases, and 1 base lay in between. The CDR3 spells CASSLDSNQPQHF. The CDR3 DNA reads TGCGCCAGCAGCTTGGATAGCAATCAGCCCCAGCATTTT.

This clonotype was detected a few times. The rearrangement joins TRBV7-2 to TRBJ2-7, with D perhaps assigned TRBD1 or TRBD2 (6 bases each). This CDR3 has 14 amino acids. In germline, CDR1 is SGHTA, CDR2 FQGNSA. V lost 8 bases, J lost 3 bases, and 17 bases lay in between. The CDR3 DNA follows: TGTGCCAGCCGCCCCGGGGGCCCTGTCTACGAGCAGTACTTC. It codes for CASRPGGPVYEQYF.

This clonotype showed up many times. V is TRBV29-1 and J is TRBJ2-7; TRBD1 matches 7 bases. CDR1 SQVTM and CDR2 ANQGSEA come from the germline V gene. With V trimmed by 6 bases and J by 2 bases, 7 bases remained unmatched. This CDR3 is 13 amino acids long. The CDR3 region is CSVRGTVAYEQYF. CDR3 bases: TGCAGCGTCCGAGGGACAGTGGCCTACGAGCAGTACTTC.

This clonotype was found many times. The chain joins TRBV7-9 to TRBJ2-5; possibly TRBD2 for D (5 bases). Trimming cost V 4 bases and J 4 bases, with 22 bases left between them. This CDR3 has 17 residues. From germline, CDR1 is SEHNR and CDR2 FQNEAQ (reference sequence). The CDR3 sequence is CASSSNGQIREGETQYF. In nucleotides, the CDR3 is TGTGCCAGCAGCTCGAACGGTCAAATCCGGGAAGGAGAGACCCAGTACTTC.

This clonotype has at least ten counts. The rearrangement uses TRBV6-1 and TRBJ2-5; TRBD1 might be the D (5 bases). V lost 5 bases, J lost 4 bases, and 14 bases lay in between. The length of the CDR3 is 14 residues. Germline CDR1 and CDR2: MNHNS and SASEGT. CDR3 coding DNA: TGTGCCAGCAGTTTTAGCCAGGGCTCAGAGACCCAGTACTTC. Its protein is CASSFSQGSETQYF.

At least ten counts were recorded for this clonotype. V and J are TRBV7-6 and TRBJ2-3, with 8 bases lining up with TRBD2. Unmatched junction bases numbered 11, after V lost 5 bases and J lost 7 bases. Germline-derived CDR1 and CDR2 are SGHVS and FNYEAQ. This CDR3 has 15 amino acids. The CDR3 DNA sequence: TGTGCCAGCAGCAAACCCGGGACTAGGGGGAATACGCAGTATTTT. Translation: CASSKPGTRGNTQYF. Drawing the rest from reference TRBV7-6 and TRBJ2-3, the complete variable domain is GAGVSQSPRYKVTKRGQDVALRCDPISGHVSLYWYRQALGQGPEFLTYFNYEAQQDKSGLPNDRFSAERPEGSISTLTIQRTEQRDSAMYRCASSKPGTRGNTQYFGPGTRLTVL.

This clonotype has at least ten counts. The J gene is TRBJ2-1, the V gene TRBV29-1; 14 bases line up with TRBD2. V was pared by 2 bases and J by 2 bases, with 5 bases of the junction left unmatched. Germline CDR1 is SQVTM and CDR2 is ANQGSEA. The CDR3 length is 17 residues. DNA for the CDR3: TGCAGCGTTGAAAAGACTAGCGGGAGGGGGGCCTACAATGAGCAGTTCTTC. It yields the protein CSVEKTSGRGAYNEQFF.

This clonotype was detected ten times or more. The gene calls are TRBV27 and TRBJ2-5; maybe TRBD1 (5 bases). This CDR3 contains 16 residues. Germline lookup yields CDR1 MNHEY and CDR2 SMNVEV (reference sequence). With 5 bases removed from V and 3 bases from J, the gap between germline ends came to 19 bases. CDR3 sequence: CASSPLPGQGEETQYF. For the CDR3, the DNA is TGTGCCAGCAGTCCCTTACCCGGGCAGGGCGAAGAGACCCAGTACTTC.

This rearrangement joins TRBV11-2 to TRBJ2-1, with TRBD2 identical over 14 bases. CDR1 SGHAT and CDR2 FQNNGV come from the germline V gene. The CDR3 has 16 residues. V lost 5 bases, J lost 8 bases, and 8 bases stayed unmatched. This CDR3 is CASSERLAGGPHEQFF. The CDR3 DNA sequence: TGTGCCAGCAGCGAACGACTAGCGGGGGGGCCCCATGAGCAGTTCTTC.

DNA for the CDR3: TGCGCCAGCAGCCCCATTGGACAGGGGCCAAACATTCAGTACTTC. Protein product: CASSPIGQGPNIQYF. The chain has TRBV4-1 and TRBJ2-4, with TRBD1 identical over 9 bases. J lost 6 bases, V lost 4 bases, and 7 bases had no gene match. CDR1 is MGHRA and CDR2 is YSYEKL in the germline V gene. The CDR3 consists of 15 residues.

At least ten counts were recorded for this clonotype. The chain couples TRBV28 to TRBJ1-2; D is unclear. This CDR3 region has 15 residues. Germline assignment: CDR1 MDHEN and CDR2 SYDVKM. The germline V and J ends were trimmed by 7 bases and 8 bases, with 23 bases remaining between them. The CDR3 here is CASTPFQSLGRGYTF. In nucleotides, the CDR3 is TGTGCCAGCACCCCCTTTCAAAGTCTTGGGAGAGGCTACACCTTC.

At least ten counts were recorded for this clonotype. The chain recombines TRBV12-3 or TRBV12-4 with TRBJ2-2; D is ambiguous. CDR3 size: 15 residues. The V and J ends lost 11 bases and 0 bases respectively, with 16 bases between them. The CDR3 loop reads CARYELAPNTGELFF. The DNA for the CDR3 is TGTGCCCGATACGAGCTGGCACCGAACACCGGGGAGCTGTTTTTT.

The chain carries TRBV5-1 and TRBJ2-7, with TRBD1 matching 9 bases. V shed 0 bases, J shed 6 bases, and the junction held 7 bases outside the gene matches. The CDR3 spans 15 residues. The germline CDR1 and CDR2 sequences are SGHRS and YFSETQ. CDR3 DNA sequence: TGCGCCAGCAGCTTGGCGGGGACAGGGACCGGCGAGCAGTACTTC. As protein: CASSLAGTGTGEQYF.

This clonotype was found a few times. The chain employs TRBV20-1 and TRBJ2-1; D gene uncertain. The CDR3 is made up of 14 amino acids. CDR1 is DFQATT and CDR2 is SNEGSKA in the germline V gene (reference sequence). V was pared by 7 bases and J by 10 bases, with 23 bases between. CDR3 DNA: TGCAGTGTCCCTTGGATGGGTAGCCTCAGGGAGCAGTTCTTC. It specifies CSVPWMGSLREQFF.

This chain connects TRBV2 to TRBJ2-1; D perhaps matches TRBD1 (6 bases). The germline V gene encodes CDR1 SNHLY and CDR2 FYNNEI. V was shortened by 8 bases and J by 8 bases, with 10 bases between the two germline ends. The CDR3 totals 11 residues. The CDR3 nucleotides are TGTGCCAGCCAGGGGTATGATGAGCAGTTCTTC. It yields the protein CASQGYDEQFF. The complete variable domain, with remaining parts taken from reference TRBV2 and TRBJ2-1, reads EPEVTQTPSHQVTQMGQEVILRCVPISNHLYFYWYRQILGQKVEFLVSFYNNEISEKSEIFDDQFSVERPDGSNFTLKIRSTKLEDSAMYFCASQGYDEQFFGPGTRLTVL.

This clonotype turned up a few times. This chain connects TRBV11-2 to TRBJ2-4; maybe TRBD1 (5 bases). Trimming removed 2 bases at V and 6 bases at J, with 11 bases between. This CDR3 contains 14 residues. Per the germline V gene, CDR1 is SGHAT and CDR2 is FQNNGV. The CDR3 nucleotides read TGTGCCAGCAGCTTACTCGGGCAGGGAAACATTCAGTACTTC. Protein: CASSLLGQGNIQYF.

This clonotype came up a few times. Its ends do not fully match the called genes, so a read error is possible. The rearrangement uses TRBV7-7 and TRBJ2-7; D gene ambiguous. In germline, CDR1 is SSHAT, CDR2 FNYEAQ (reference sequence). The CDR3 is made up of 14 amino acids. Here the CDR3 reads CASSFGPTSREQYF. The CDR3 region has the DNA TGTGCTAGCAGCTTTGGGCCGACCTCCCGCGAGCAGTACTTC.

The sample holds many counts of this clonotype. This chain connects TRBV5-5 to TRBJ1-1; a weak D match, TRBD1 (6 bases). Germline assignment: CDR1 SGHKS and CDR2 YYEKEE (reference sequence). The CDR3 is made up of 15 amino acids. The V and J ends lost 4 bases and 0 bases respectively, with 13 bases between them. CDR3 in DNA: TGTGCCAGCAGCATGTGGACAGTATTGAACACTGAAGCTTTCTTT. It is translated as CASSMWTVLNTEAFF.

This clonotype was counted many times. The V gene is TRBV6-5, the J gene TRBJ2-3, with D uncertain. This CDR3 has 12 residues. Germline CDR1 and CDR2: MNHEY and SVGAGI. V was trimmed by 6 bases and J by 0 bases, leaving 4 bases between them. The CDR3 sequence is CASSPSTDTQYF. The CDR3 nucleotides read TGTGCCAGCAGCCCGAGCACAGATACGCAGTATTTT.

This clonotype showed up just a few times. This chain connects TRBV7-9 to TRBJ2-7, with TRBD1 matching over 7 bases. V trimming: 5 bases; J trimming: 7 bases; junction bases outside the gene matches: 5. CDR3 size: 12 residues. Germline lookup yields CDR1 SEHNR and CDR2 FQNEAQ (reference sequence). The CDR3 region is CASSRDSLEQYF. CDR3 sequence (DNA): TGTGCCAGCAGCAGGGACAGTTTAGAGCAGTACTTC.

The chain joins TRBV7-2 to TRBJ2-2, with D uncertain. CDR3 length: 13 amino acids. Germline CDR1 reads SGHTA; CDR2 reads FQGNSA. V dropped 5 bases and J dropped 2 bases, with 6 bases sitting between them. The CDR3 region has the DNA TGTGCCAGCAGCCGTACTAACACCGGGGAGCTGTTTTTT. It encodes CASSRTNTGELFF.

The chain employs TRBV6-2 or TRBV6-3 and TRBJ2-5, with 11 positions matching TRBD2. This CDR3 spans 15 amino acids. With V trimmed by 6 bases and J by 9 bases, 12 bases remained unmatched. Germline V gives CDR1 MNHEY, CDR2 SVGEGT. CDR3 nucleotides: TGTGCCAGCAGACTAGCGGGGGCGGCAAGATCGGCCCAGTACTTC. Protein sequence: CASRLAGAARSAQYF.

In its sample, this clonotype was seen a few times. J is TRBJ1-5 and V is TRBV6-1; 8 positions match TRBD1. In germline, CDR1 is MNHNS, CDR2 SASEGT. V dropped 5 bases and J dropped 4; count of bases not matched to a gene: 7. The CDR3 consists of 15 residues. The CDR3 loop is CASSPTGQENQPQHF. CDR3 sequence (DNA): TGTGCCAGCAGTCCAACGGGACAGGAGAATCAGCCCCAGCATTTT.

The V call is TRBV18, the J call TRBJ2-3; the D call may be TRBD1 or TRBD2 (5 bases each). Between the trimmed V and J ends, which lost 0 bases and 3 bases, there was a span of 10 bases. This CDR3 has 15 residues. Germline CDR1 KGHSH, CDR2 LQKENI. CDR3 DNA sequence: TGTGCCAGCTCACCACCAGGGACCGGAACAGATACGCAGTATTTT. The encoded protein is CASSPPGTGTDTQYF. The variable domain in full, completed from reference TRBV18 and TRBJ2-3, reads NAGVMQNPRHLVRRRGQEARLRCSPMKGHSHVYWYRQLPEEGLKFMVYLQKENIIDESGMPKERFSAEFPKEGPSILRIQQVVRGDSAAYFCASSPPGTGTDTQYFGPGTRLTVL.